This record concerns one T cell receptor (beta chain) sequence. Source study methods: Amplification from reference gene primers served as the basis for estimated nucleated cell counts. This table comes from immunoSEQ multiplex PCR, and its TCRdb copy is limited to in-frame clones, with some not included. V and J calls and clone size come straight from that table; D and trimming were deduced from the DNA. The sample yields over 110,000 clones, about 80% seen once. The data were taken from a study of blood T cell repertoires in COVID-19. With 0 bases clipped from V and 5 bases from J, the junction kept 8 bases outside the gene matches. Germline CDR1 and CDR2: GTSNPN and SVGIG (reference sequence). The CDR3 runs to 15 residues. The study drew participants aged roughly 18 to 95 years from 20 to 30 US areas.

The rearrangement uses TRBV30 and TRBJ2-5; 8 nucleotides line up with TRBD2. Material: PBMCs or T cells enriched from blood (not recorded which). The origin of this receptor is a man between 50 and 59 years old in a cohort exposed to, infected with or recovered from COVID-19 (not recorded which). CDR3 coding DNA: TGTGCCTGGAGTGTCCCAGCGGGAGATGGGGAGACCCAGTACTTC. This encodes CAWSVPAGDGETQYF.